This TCR beta chain was documented in a study of cytomegalovirus exposure and HLA in healthy donors. Study-wide points: The listing of 150 to 200 TCR beta chains classed them as cytomegalovirus-associated. Sequencing depth roughly uniform across donors was assumed in presence/absence analyses. TCR beta sequences numbering around 15,000 were associated with HLA alleles at 0.05 false discovery rate in a later analysis.

CDR1 is SEHNR, CDR2 FQNEAQ, per germline (reference sequence). This CDR3 comprises 14 residues. It was with 60 Vbeta and 13 Jbeta primers that the PCR ran. Libraries were prepared by immunoSEQ multiplex PCR; TCRdb keeps only in-frame clonotypes and omits some of them. The table records 100,000 to 150,000 clones, roughly 69% of them present only once. Only a few counts were recorded for this clone. Its antigen is as yet unknown. The receptor was isolated from a human donor in good health. V and J are TRBV7-9 and TRBJ2-5; 8 nucleotides align to TRBD2. The J call may be faulty, since TRBJ2-7 better matches the DNA end. What was sequenced was PBMCs. The CDR3 bases are TGTGCCAGCAGCTTGAGCGGGAGTAGGAGCGAGCAGTACTTC. It yields the protein CASSLSGSRSEQYF.